This T cell receptor (beta chain) was identified in a study of human T cells and chemical hapten exposure. Time point meaning: patch test 3, about 24 weeks after DPC sensitization. Sample treatment: therapeutic diphenylcyclopropenone sensitization with weekly scalp DPC. V trimming: 0 bases; J trimming: 2 bases; junction bases outside the gene matches: 5. Germline assignment: CDR1 DFQATT and CDR2 SNEGSKA (reference sequence). The CDR3 sequence is 16 residues long. TCRdb re-called the RACE reads through MiXCR, storing one row per CDR3 protein. The sample holds some 71,000 distinct CDR3 sequences, roughly 11% seen once.

The specimen comprised whole blood, sampled in connection with sensitization to the hapten diphenylcyclopropenone (DPC). The receptor comes from a woman aged 45-59 years with alopecia areata. Some clones in this sample may be carry-over from other donors' samples. The chain recombines TRBV20-1 with TRBJ2-5; 11 positions match TRBD2. As DNA, the CDR3 is TGCAGTGCTAGAGATCCGTTAGCGGGGGGGCAAGAGACCCAGTACTTC. It encodes CSARDPLAGGQETQYF.